This T cell receptor (beta chain) stems from a study of blood T cell repertoires in COVID-19. Study summary: Nucleic acid was either cDNA or gDNA, and it came from T cells, B-cell-depleted T cells, or PBMCs.

Repertoires were generated with immunoSEQ multiplex PCR, while TCRdb's copy carries only in-frame clones and drops some. The table lists under 200,000 clones, around nine tenths of them singletons. This CDR3 contains 17 residues. The germline V and J ends were trimmed by 2 bases and 0 bases, with 15 bases remaining between them. Germline-derived CDR1 and CDR2 are SGHTA and FQGNSA. Sequencing was performed on peripheral blood. The chain uses TRBV7-2 and TRBJ2-3; maybe TRBD2 (5 bases). This clonotype was obtained from a woman in her sixties or seventies with COVID-19, enrolled during active disease. The CDR3 nucleotides read TGTGCCAGCAGCTTACGTCGGGTTGGCGGGAGCACAGATACGCAGTATTTT. It codes for CASSLRRVGGSTDTQYF.